This T cell receptor beta chain stems from a study of regulatory T cells in long-lasting Graves disease. In building TCR beta libraries, iRepertoire HTBI primers were used together with Arm-PCR of CDR3 regions. Each CDR3 protein gets one entry after TCRdb re-called the multiplex PCR reads with MiXCR. This sample has a few hundred thousand distinct CDR3 sequences, with roughly 15% found just once. The count of this clonotype is one. The CDR3 extends over 14 amino acids. V gave up 5 bases and J gave up 1 base; unmatched junction bases: 2. The germline V gene has CDR1 ENHRY and CDR2 SYGVKD. Time point indicated: newly diagnosed GD, antithyroid drugs for less than 3 months. The authors made the TCR library using RNA they extracted from PBMCs. The same specimen was also included in a second study, on T cells in Graves' hyperthyroidism and ophthalmopathy.

The receptor comes from a woman between 50 and 59 years old with Graves disease. This specimen was peripheral blood mononuclear cells (PBMCs), taken at new diagnosis, from a patient treated with antithyroid drugs. The V call is TRBV10-3, the J call TRBJ2-3; 8 bases agree with TRBD2. In DNA form, the CDR3 reads TGTGCCATCAGTTTGACTAGCGGCACAGATACGCAGTATTTT. Amino acid sequence: CAISLTSGTDTQYF.